This T cell receptor (beta chain) appears in the sequencing data of a study of cytomegalovirus exposure and HLA in healthy donors. PCR employed 60 Vbeta and 13 Jbeta primers. TCRdb's copy holds only in-frame clones and misses some; the assay was immunoSEQ multiplex PCR. This table has roughly 250,000 clones, 80% appearing once. Study-wide results and limits: Trimming of TCR beta V- and J-genes showed a link, identified in a later analysis, to a missense DCLRE1C variant. Because they were indistinguishable, some V segments, including TRBV6-2 and TRBV6-3, were excluded.

In regard to this clone: Its antigen is unknown.

Germline CDR1 SGDLS, CDR2 YYNGEE. V gave up 3 bases and J gave up 4 bases, with 16 bases separating them. This CDR3 comprises 15 residues. Sequencing input: PBMCs. This rearrangement joins TRBV9 to TRBJ2-5; tentatively, D is TRBD2 (7 bases). This TCR was recovered from a girl aged 2 to 10 in good health and CMV-seronegative. The CDR3 region is CASSARWGGRETQYF. Written as DNA, the CDR3 is TGTGCCAGCAGCGCCCGATGGGGGGGGCGAGAGACCCAGTACTTC.